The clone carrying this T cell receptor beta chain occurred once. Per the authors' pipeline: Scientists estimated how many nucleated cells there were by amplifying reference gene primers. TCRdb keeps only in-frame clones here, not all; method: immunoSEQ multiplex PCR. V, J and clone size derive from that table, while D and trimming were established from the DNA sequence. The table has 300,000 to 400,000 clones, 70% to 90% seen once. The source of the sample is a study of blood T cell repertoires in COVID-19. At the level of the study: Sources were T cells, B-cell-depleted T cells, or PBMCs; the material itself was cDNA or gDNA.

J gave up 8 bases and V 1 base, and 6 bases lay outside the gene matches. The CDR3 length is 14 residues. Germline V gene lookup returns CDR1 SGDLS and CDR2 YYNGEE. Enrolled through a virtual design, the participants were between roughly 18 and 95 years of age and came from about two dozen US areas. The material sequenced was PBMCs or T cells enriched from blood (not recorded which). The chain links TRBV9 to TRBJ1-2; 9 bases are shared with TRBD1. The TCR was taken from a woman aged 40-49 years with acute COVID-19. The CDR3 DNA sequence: TGTGCCAGCAGCGTAACGGGACAGGGTGGGGGCTACACCTTC. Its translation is CASSVTGQGGGYTF.